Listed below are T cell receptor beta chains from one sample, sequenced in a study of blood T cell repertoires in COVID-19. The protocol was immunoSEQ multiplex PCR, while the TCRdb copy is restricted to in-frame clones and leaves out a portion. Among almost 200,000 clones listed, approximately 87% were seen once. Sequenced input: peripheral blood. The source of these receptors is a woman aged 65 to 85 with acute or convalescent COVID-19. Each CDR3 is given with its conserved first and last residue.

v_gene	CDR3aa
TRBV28	CASRFFRLFGTEAFF
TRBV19	CASSIDSGPSNEQFF
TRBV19	CASSIGRGGATSYGYTF
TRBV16	CASSQYRTVNTEAFF
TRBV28	CASSSFAGLGGNTIYF
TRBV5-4	CASSPDRGSSPLHF
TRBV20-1	CSAWGGGYTF
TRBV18	CASSLTSASTDTQYF
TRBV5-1	CASSLDGLDQPQHF
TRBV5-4	CASSSRKGMEETQYF
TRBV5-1	CASSPDSRSYNEQFF
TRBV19	CASSSGQLNTGELFF
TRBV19	CASSQGVGNSPLHF
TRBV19	CASKGEEPEAFF
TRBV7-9	CASSSVSGTGSNQPQHF
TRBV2	CASTPAGNSYQPQHF
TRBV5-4	CASSQGSGYTF
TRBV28	CASSSLQGHNSPLHF
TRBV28	CASNEDRANYGYTF
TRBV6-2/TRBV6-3	CASSYVDNRSPEQYF
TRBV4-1	CASSHLAGRDTQYF
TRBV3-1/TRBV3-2	CASSQEGGMETQYF
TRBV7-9	CASSRTGAREQYF
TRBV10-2	CASSRTDTQYF
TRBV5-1	CASSLGDRRQGYTF
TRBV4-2	CASSQDQGTANSPLHF
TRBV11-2	CASSSVGVNTEAFF
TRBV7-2	CASSLDGGGPVETQYF
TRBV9	CASSVSGGLAAFQETQYF
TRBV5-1	CASSSQQGSTEAFF
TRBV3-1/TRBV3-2	CASSHLDRANYGYTF
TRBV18	CASSGLRTGVIGDTEAFF
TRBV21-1	CASSQGTSGVLGQYF
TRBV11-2	CASSPWRGETQYF
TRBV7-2	CASSHRGQGNTGELFF
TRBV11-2	CASSLSSGQSYEQYF
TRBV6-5	CASSWTGRDEQFF
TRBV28	CASSPGQNYEQYF
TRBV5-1	CASSLQGGRNTIYF
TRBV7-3	CASSPGTSGPAKNIQYF
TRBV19	CASSIGGSHSNQPQHF
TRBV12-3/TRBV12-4	CASRFSGGAEAFF
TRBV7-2	CASSLRTGGNNEQFF
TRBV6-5	CASSRDTGEYGYTF
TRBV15	CATSRKGQGAVGELFF
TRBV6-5	CASRGQGATQYF
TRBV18	CASSPASGRGGFGEQYF
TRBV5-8	CASRWEGEKLFF
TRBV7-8	CASSLLGTENTEAFF
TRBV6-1	CASSEVSGYTF
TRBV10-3	CAISENRENTEAFF
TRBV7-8	CASSLIRSGANVLTF
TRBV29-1	CSVELWGGAYEQYF
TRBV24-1	CATSDPGTGDNQPQHF
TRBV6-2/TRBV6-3	CASSRTSGRGGNEQFF
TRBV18	CASSPRNGRANTGELFF
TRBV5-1	CASSADRARNTEAFF